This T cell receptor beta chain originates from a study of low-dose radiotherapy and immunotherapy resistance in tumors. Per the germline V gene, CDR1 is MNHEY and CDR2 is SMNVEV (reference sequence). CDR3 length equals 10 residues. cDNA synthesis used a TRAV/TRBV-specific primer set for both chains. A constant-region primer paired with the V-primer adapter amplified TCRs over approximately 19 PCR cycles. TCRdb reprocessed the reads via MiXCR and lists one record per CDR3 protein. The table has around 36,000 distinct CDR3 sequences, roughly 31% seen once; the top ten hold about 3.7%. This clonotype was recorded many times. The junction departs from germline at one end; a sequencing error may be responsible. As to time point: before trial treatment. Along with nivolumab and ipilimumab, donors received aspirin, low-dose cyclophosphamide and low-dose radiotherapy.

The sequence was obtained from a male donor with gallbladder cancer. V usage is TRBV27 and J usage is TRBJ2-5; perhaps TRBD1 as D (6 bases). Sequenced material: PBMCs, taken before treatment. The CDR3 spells CRGQKETQYF. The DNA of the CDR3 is TGCCGCGGACAGAAAGAGACCCAGTACTTC.